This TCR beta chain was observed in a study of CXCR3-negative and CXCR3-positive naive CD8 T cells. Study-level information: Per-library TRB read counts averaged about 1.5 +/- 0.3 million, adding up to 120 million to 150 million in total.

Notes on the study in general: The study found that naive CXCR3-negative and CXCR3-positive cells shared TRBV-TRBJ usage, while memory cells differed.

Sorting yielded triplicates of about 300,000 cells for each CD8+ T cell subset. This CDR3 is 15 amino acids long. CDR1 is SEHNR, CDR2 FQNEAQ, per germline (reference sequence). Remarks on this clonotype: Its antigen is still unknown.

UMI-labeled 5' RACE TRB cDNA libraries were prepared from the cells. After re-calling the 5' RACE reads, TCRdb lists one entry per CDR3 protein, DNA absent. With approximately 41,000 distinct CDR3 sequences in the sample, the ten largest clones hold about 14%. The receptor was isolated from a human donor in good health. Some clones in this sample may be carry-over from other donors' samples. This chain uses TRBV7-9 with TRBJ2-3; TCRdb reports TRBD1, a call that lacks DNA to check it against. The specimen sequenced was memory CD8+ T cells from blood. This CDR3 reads CASSSPGQGGDTQYF.